This T cell receptor (beta chain) was observed in a study of cytotoxic CD8 clonotypes in ibrutinib-treated CLL. Overall study: Of a cohort that held around 10 relapsed/refractory and under 16 treatment-naive patients, around 17 were IGHV unmutated.

TCRdb's table, derived via immunoSEQ multiplex PCR, lists solely in-frame clones and lacks some. Of roughly 200,000 clones in the sample, 72% are singletons; the top ten hold 13%. PBMCs were cryopreserved, and about 1.8 micrograms of genomic DNA from them went into TCR beta libraries. Germline-derived CDR1 and CDR2 are SGHVS and FNYEAQ. J was trimmed by 5 bases and V by 6 bases; bases with no gene match: 5. The CDR3 is made up of 13 amino acids. In regard to this clone: This CDR3 is also generated by other DNA sequences in the sample.

The chain links TRBV7-6 to TRBJ2-5, with 8 bases that match TRBD1. The input for sequencing was PBMCs, taken after 24 months of ibrutinib treatment. This clonotype was obtained from a human donor with chronic lymphocytic leukemia. The CDR3 DNA reads TGTGCCAGCAGTCGACAGGGGTGGGAGACCCAGTACTTC. Encoded protein: CASSRQGWETQYF.